These 18 T cell receptor beta chains originate from one sample sequenced in a study of cytomegalovirus exposure and HLA in healthy donors. With 60 Vbeta and 13 Jbeta primers, the PCR was carried out. Only in-frame clones appear in the TCRdb table, and some are missing; sequencing was by immunoSEQ multiplex PCR. The sample contains 100,000 to 150,000 clones, more than 80% of which appear only once. Sequenced: PBMCs. Receptor source: a man aged 35 to 55 in good health and CMV-seronegative.

The chain combines TRBV1 with TRBJ1-1; the table names TRBD1, a call not compared with the DNA. TRBV1 is classified as a pseudogene. The CDR3 extends over 16 amino acids. CDR3 protein: CTSSQDKRQEDTEAFF. CDR3 bases: TGCACCAGCAGCCAAGACAAGAGACAGGAGGACACTGAAGCTTTCTTT.

The chain links TRBV30 to TRBJ2-3, with TRBD1 matching over 9 bases. This CDR3 is built from 14 residues. J gave up 5 bases and V 5 bases, and 8 bases lay outside the gene matches. Per the germline V gene, CDR1 is GTSNPN and CDR2 is SVGIG (reference sequence). CDR3 protein: CAWAPGQGGDTQYF. CDR3 coding DNA: TGTGCCTGGGCCCCGGGACAGGGTGGAGATACGCAGTATTTT.

The rearrangement joins TRBV5-5 to TRBJ1-2; no clear D. Trimming stripped 1 base from V and 2 bases from J, with 9 bases between. CDR1 and CDR2 from the germline V gene are SGHKS and YYEKEE (reference sequence). The CDR3 loop spans 14 amino acids. The CDR3 coding sequence is TGTGCCAGCAGCTTGTTAGAGTCAAACTATGGCTACACCTTC. Translated: CASSLLESNYGYTF.

This chain links TRBV25-1 with TRBJ2-1, with 10 nucleotides matching TRBD1. The junction had 6 bases not matched to a gene; V was cut back by 4 bases and J by 6 bases. Germline assignment: CDR1 MGHDK and CDR2 SYGVNS. The CDR3 runs 15 residues. CDR3 region: CASSASGTGVNEQFF. The CDR3 DNA is TGTGCCAGCAGTGCTTCCGGGACAGGGGTCAATGAGCAGTTCTTC.

CDR3: CAWSRGNHQETQYF. DNA of the CDR3: TGTGCCTGGAGTCGGGGGAATCACCAAGAGACCCAGTACTTC. This sequence joins TRBV30 and TRBJ2-5; D is possibly TRBD2 (6 bases). This CDR3 is built from 14 residues. Deletions cut 2 bases from V and 0 bases from J, with 10 bases between. In germline, CDR1 is GTSNPN, CDR2 SVGIG (reference sequence).

This clone appeared once. This chain connects TRBV29-1 to TRBJ2-2, with a weak D call TRBD1 (5 bases). V lost 2 bases and J 6 bases, leaving 13 bases between the germline ends. Per the germline V gene, CDR1 is SQVTM and CDR2 is ANQGSEA. CDR3 length equals 14 residues. The CDR3 DNA sequence: TGCAGCGTTGAATTAAGGGGTGGGCCCGGGGAGCTGTTTTTT. Translated: CSVELRGGPGELFF.

The chain recombines TRBV28 with TRBJ2-2; 7 bases align to TRBD1. Germline values: CDR1 MDHEN, CDR2 SYDVKM. V shed 4 bases and J 6 bases; nucleotides not matched to a gene: 5. The CDR3 runs 14 residues. CDR3 in amino acids: CASSSGQVPGELFF. In nucleotides, the CDR3 is TGTGCCAGCAGTTCCGGACAGGTCCCCGGGGAGCTGTTTTTT. The whole variable domain, filled in from reference TRBV28 and TRBJ2-2, reads DVKVTQSSRYLVKRTGEKVFLECVQDMDHENMFWYRQDPGLGLRLIYFSYDVKMKEKGDIPEGYSVSREKKERFSLILESASTNQTSMYLCASSSGQVPGELFFGEGSRLTVL.

The chain combines TRBV2 with TRBJ2-5; TRBD1 is a possible D gene (6 bases). The tail of the sequence fits TRBJ2-7 better, so the J call may be wrong. CDR1 SNHLY and CDR2 FYNNEI come from the germline V gene. The CDR3 is 14 amino acids. The CDR3 nucleotides read TGTGCCAGCAGTGAGGGGGCAGGTTCCTACGAGCAGTACTTC. It codes for CASSEGAGSYEQYF.

CDR3 sequence: CASSPPPGGGGEKLFF. CDR3 bases: TGTGCCAGCAGTCCACCTCCAGGGGGCGGGGGAGAAAAACTGTTTTTT. V usage is TRBV28 and J usage is TRBJ1-4; 8 nucleotides line up with TRBD1. The V gene's germline CDR1 is MDHEN and CDR2 SYDVKM. V was pared by 5 bases and J by 8 bases, with 13 bases of the junction left unmatched. This CDR3 has 16 amino acids.

A single count supports this clone. The rearrangement uses TRBV28 and TRBJ2-1; 10 positions agree with TRBD2. Trimming cost V 6 bases and J 4 bases; bases outside gene matches: 3. The CDR3 runs to 14 residues. The germline gives CDR1 MDHEN, CDR2 SYDVKM. CDR3 in amino acids: CASRGTSAYNEQFF. The CDR3 coding sequence is TGTGCCAGCAGGGGGACTAGCGCATACAATGAGCAGTTCTTC.

Details on this clone: One end of the junction fails to match germline, which may point to a read error. The chain combines TRBV30 with TRBJ1-3; D unclear. Germline loops: CDR1 GTSNPN, CDR2 SVGIG (reference sequence). The CDR3 consists of 13 residues. The CDR3 DNA follows: TGTGCCTGGAGTGGACCCCGTGGAGACACCATATATTTT. Protein sequence: CAWSGPRGDTIYF.

The CDR3 DNA follows: TGCGCCAGCAGCTTGGCAAGCGGGGCGAACACTGAAGCTTTCTTT. Amino acid sequence: CASSLASGANTEAFF. The chain couples TRBV5-1 to TRBJ1-1, with D possibly being TRBD1 (5 bases). V was clipped by 0 bases and J by 1 base, with 10 bases between them. Germline CDR1 reads SGHRS; CDR2 reads YFSETQ. This CDR3 has 15 amino acids.

The rearrangement joins TRBV5-1 to TRBJ1-1; 10 nucleotides match TRBD1. This CDR3 comprises 15 residues. Germline V gene sequence: CDR1 SGHRS, CDR2 YFSETQ. Trimming cost V 0 bases and J 5 bases; bases outside gene matches: 4. The CDR3 bases are TGCGCCAGCAGCTTGGGAGGGGGACAGGGGACTGAAGCTTTCTTT. Protein sequence: CASSLGGGQGTEAFF. The whole variable domain, remainder taken from reference TRBV5-1 and TRBJ1-1, is KAGVTQTPRYLIKTRGQQVTLSCSPISGHRSVSWYQQTPGQGLQFLFEYFSETQRNKGNFPGRFSGRQFSNSRSEMNVSTLELGDSALYLCASSLGGGQGTEAFFGQGTRLTVV.

V gene TRBV5-4 combines with J gene TRBJ2-3, with D possibly being TRBD1 (6 bases). CDR1 is SGHNT and CDR2 is YYREEE in the germline V gene (reference sequence). CDR3 length equals 13 residues. Trimming took 2 bases from V and 3 from J, leaving 7 bases between them. The CDR3 nucleotides are TGTGCCAGCAGCTTTGACAGGACAGATACGCAGTATTTT. Its translation: CASSFDRTDTQYF. The full variable domain, rest sourced from reference TRBV5-4 and TRBJ2-3, is ETGVTQSPTHLIKTRGQQVTLRCSSQSGHNTVSWYQQALGQGPQFIFQYYREEENGRGNFPPRFSGLQFPNYSSELNVNALELDDSALYLCASSFDRTDTQYFGPGTRLTVL.

This sequence joins TRBV27 and TRBJ2-7; D is perhaps TRBD2 (5 bases). CDR1 is MNHEY, CDR2 SMNVEV, per germline (reference sequence). The V end lost 6 bases, the J end lost 1 base, and 16 bases lay between the germline ends. The CDR3 has 15 residues. Here the CDR3 DNA reads TGTGCCAGCAGCCTAGCTGGAACCCCGTCCTACGAGCAGTACTTC. It encodes CASSLAGTPSYEQYF.

As concerns this clone: A read error is likely here: a far larger clone is one base away. Other DNA sequences of this sample code for an identical CDR3. The V call is TRBV29-1, the J call TRBJ2-7; D is perhaps TRBD1 (5 bases). This CDR3 has 12 residues. CDR1 is SQVTM, CDR2 ANQGSEA, per germline. CDR3 residues: CSVEGREYEQYF. DNA for the CDR3: TGCAGCGTTGAGGGCAGGGAATACGAGCAGTATTTC.

This chain links TRBV6-5 with TRBJ2-3, with 7 bases matching TRBD1. Germline V lookup: CDR1 MNHEY, CDR2 SVGAGI. The V gene end was trimmed by 6 bases and the J gene end by 6 bases; junction bases not matched to a gene: 6. The CDR3 length is 13 residues. This CDR3 reads CASSRGTVDTQYF. For the CDR3, the DNA is TGTGCCAGCAGCCGAGGGACAGTGGATACGCAGTATTTT.

This chain connects TRBV10-3 to TRBJ2-2; 10 positions agree with TRBD2. V lost 6 bases and J lost 1; bases outside the gene matches: 5. Germline CDR1 is ENHRY and CDR2 is SYGVKD. The CDR3 runs 16 residues. CDR3 protein: CAIRMTSGQNTGELFF. In DNA form, the CDR3 reads TGTGCCATCAGGATGACTAGCGGGCAGAACACCGGGGAGCTGTTTTTT.